This T cell receptor beta chain was identified during a study of blood T cell repertoires in COVID-19. Study at large: PBMCs, B-cell-depleted T cells, or T cells provided the cDNA or gDNA that made up the material.

The CDR3 contains 12 residues. Germline V gene sequence: CDR1 SNHLY, CDR2 FYNNEI. Trimming pared 8 bases from V and 8 bases from J, leaving 15 bases between. Profiling relied on immunoSEQ multiplex PCR, and the TCRdb table lists in-frame clones only, not all of them. Here the sample spans over 120,000 clones, roughly four fifths being singletons. Source material: peripheral blood. The receptor was isolated from a woman aged 55-70 years with acute or convalescent COVID-19. The genes are TRBV2 and TRBJ2-5; D may be TRBD2 (7 bases). The CDR3, as DNA: TGTGCCAGCGGGGGGGGCGGCGGAACCCAGTACTTC. Encoded protein: CASGGGGGTQYF.